Presented here are 17 T cell receptor beta chains from one specimen sequenced in a study of cytomegalovirus exposure and HLA in healthy donors. Both 60 Vbeta primers and 13 Jbeta primers went into the PCR. Assay: immunoSEQ multiplex PCR; the TCRdb copy retains only in-frame clones and omits some. Counted here are 120,000 to 150,000 clones, over 75% occurring once; the ten biggest clones make up 1.5% to 2%. Sequenced: PBMCs. These receptors originate from a woman in her thirties in good health and CMV-seronegative.

The V and J genes are TRBV27 and TRBJ1-5; tentatively, D is TRBD1 (6 bases). CDR1 is MNHEY, CDR2 SMNVEV, per germline (reference sequence). With 6 bases removed from V and 3 bases from J, the gap between germline ends came to 9 bases. This CDR3 region has 13 residues. CDR3 sequence: CASRQGSNQPQHF. Written as DNA, the CDR3 is TGTGCCAGCAGGCAGGGGTCCAATCAGCCCCAGCATTTT.

This sequence joins TRBV7-2 and TRBJ1-2, with D possibly being TRBD1 (6 bases). V lost 3 bases and J 4 bases, leaving 9 bases between the germline ends. Germline assignment: CDR1 SGHTA and CDR2 FQGNSA. The CDR3 has 13 residues. The CDR3, as DNA: TGTGCCAGCAGCTTTGGACAGACCTATGGCTACACCTTC. This translates into CASSFGQTYGYTF.

A few counts support this clone. CDR3 loop: CASSESGGVGGELFF. The CDR3 coding sequence is TGTGCCAGCAGTGAATCGGGCGGGGTAGGCGGGGAGCTGTTTTTT. This chain joins TRBV2 and TRBJ2-2; D may be TRBD2 (6 bases). Trimming left V 2 bases short and J 7 bases short, with 14 bases between. The CDR3 totals 15 residues. Germline V gene data show CDR1 as SNHLY and CDR2 as FYNNEI.

The chain joins TRBV29-1 to TRBJ1-2; unclear D gene. Germline V lookup: CDR1 SQVTM, CDR2 ANQGSEA. The CDR3 totals 11 residues. Trimming shortened V by 5 bases and J by 2 bases, and 6 bases separated the two germline ends. CDR3 region: CSVTVNYGYTF. The CDR3 coding sequence is TGCAGCGTTACAGTAAACTATGGCTACACCTTC.

The chain joins TRBV4-1 to TRBJ2-5; the D gene is possibly TRBD1 (6 bases). The V end lost 2 bases, the J end lost 2 bases, and 21 bases lay between the germline ends. CDR1 and CDR2 from the germline V gene are MGHRA and YSYEKL. The CDR3 extends over 18 amino acids. CDR3 sequence: CASSQRTPGHYQQETQYF. CDR3 in DNA: TGCGCCAGCAGCCAACGCACTCCGGGACACTACCAACAAGAGACCCAGTACTTC.

This sequence joins TRBV19 and TRBJ1-5; D remains ambiguous. Germline CDR1 and CDR2: LNHDA and SQIVND (reference sequence). V gave up 5 bases and J gave up 7 bases, with 15 bases separating them. The CDR3 extends over 14 amino acids. In nucleotides, the CDR3 is TGTGCCAGTAGTGTACCAGGCCTTGGCCAGCCCCAGCATTTT. This translates into CASSVPGLGQPQHF.

V gene TRBV2 combines with J gene TRBJ2-3, with 8 bases lining up with TRBD2. Trimming took 6 bases from V and 0 from J; bases not matched to a gene: 8. CDR1 SNHLY and CDR2 FYNNEI come from the germline V gene. The CDR3 covers 16 residues. DNA of the CDR3: TGTGCCAGCAGCCTCTCAAGCGGGGGTAGCACAGATACGCAGTATTTT. Translated: CASSLSSGGSTDTQYF. The complete variable domain, with remaining parts taken from reference TRBV2 and TRBJ2-3, reads EPEVTQTPSHQVTQMGQEVILRCVPISNHLYFYWYRQILGQKVEFLVSFYNNEISEKSEIFDDQFSVERPDGSNFTLKIRSTKLEDSAMYFCASSLSSGGSTDTQYFGPGTRLTVL.

The rearrangement links TRBV9 to TRBJ1-3; 7 nucleotides agree with TRBD1. V was pared by 2 bases and J by 3 bases, with 5 bases of the junction left unmatched. From germline, CDR1 is SGDLS and CDR2 YYNGEE. CDR3 length: 15 amino acids. CDR3 sequence: CASSVTGDSGNTIYF. As DNA, the CDR3 is TGTGCCAGCAGCGTCACAGGGGATAGTGGAAACACCATATATTTT.

V is TRBV19 and J is TRBJ1-2; 9 bases are shared with TRBD1. CDR1 and CDR2 from the germline V gene are LNHDA and SQIVND (reference sequence). This CDR3 comprises 18 residues. J gave up 0 bases and V 0 bases, and 8 bases lay outside the gene matches. The CDR3 loop is CASSIDWGQGLANYGYTF. In nucleotides, the CDR3 is TGTGCCAGTAGTATAGATTGGGGACAGGGCCTTGCTAACTATGGCTACACCTTC. The whole variable domain, remainder taken from reference TRBV19 and TRBJ1-2, is DGGITQSPKYLFRKEGQNVTLSCEQNLNHDAMYWYRQDPGQGLRLIYYSQIVNDFQKGDIAEGYSVSREKKESFPLTVTSAQKNPTAFYLCASSIDWGQGLANYGYTFGSGTRLTVV.

The chain is built from TRBV27 and TRBJ2-5; TRBD2 aligns across 8 bases. CDR3 length: 14 residues. V lost 6 bases to trimming and J lost 5 bases; unmatched junction nucleotides: 8. Germline V gene data show CDR1 as MNHEY and CDR2 as SMNVEV (reference sequence). The DNA of the CDR3 is TGTGCCAGCAGACGGGGGGGGCCCGGGGAGACCCAGTACTTC. Protein: CASRRGGPGETQYF.

This clone showed up just a few times. The chain is built from TRBV4-1 and TRBJ1-2; D is uncertain. Looked up from germline, CDR1 is MGHRA and CDR2 is YSYEKL. The V gene lost 4 bases and the J gene lost 0 bases, with 12 bases spanning the gap. The CDR3 length is 15 residues. The DNA for the CDR3 is TGCGCCAGCAGCCTCGAGAAGCGAACTAACTATGGCTACACCTTC. Translated, it gives CASSLEKRTNYGYTF.

V and J are TRBV4-2 and TRBJ1-1; D is unresolved. This CDR3 comprises 13 residues. CDR1 LGHNA and CDR2 YNFKEQ come from the germline V gene. V lost 1 base and J lost 2, with 5 bases in between. CDR3 bases: TGTGCCAGCAGCCAAGGCACAAACACTGAAGCTTTCTTT. As protein: CASSQGTNTEAFF.

The chain couples TRBV6-1 to TRBJ2-7; 12 positions match TRBD1. V shed 5 bases and J 9 bases; nucleotides not matched to a gene: 11. The germline gives CDR1 MNHNS, CDR2 SASEGT. The CDR3 has 15 amino acids. The DNA for the CDR3 is TGTGCCAGCAGTCCATCTGCCGGGACAGGGGGCGGGCAGTACTTC. Translation gives CASSPSAGTGGGQYF.

CDR3 residues: CASSLGTPVAKNIQYF. In nucleotides, the CDR3 is TGTGCCAGTAGTCTCGGGACACCTGTAGCCAAAAACATTCAGTACTTC. This chain connects TRBV19 to TRBJ2-4, with D possibly TRBD1 on 6 matching bases. Germline CDR1 and CDR2: LNHDA and SQIVND (reference sequence). Trimming stripped 5 bases from V and 0 bases from J, with 14 bases between. The CDR3 is 16 residues long.

V is TRBV6-5 and J is TRBJ2-7; 8 positions match TRBD1. Trimming cost V 6 bases and J 1 base; bases outside gene matches: 8. Germline assignment: CDR1 MNHEY and CDR2 SVGAGI. The CDR3 extends over 15 amino acids. CDR3 sequence: CASSRGTGGSYEQYF. CDR3 DNA sequence: TGTGCCAGCAGCCGAGGCACAGGGGGGTCCTACGAGCAGTACTTC.

This clone showed up just a few times. Other DNA sequences from this sample encode an identical CDR3 as well. The chain links TRBV9 to TRBJ1-2, with D unclear. Germline loops: CDR1 SGDLS, CDR2 YYNGEE. V dropped 1 base and J dropped 7 bases, with 5 bases sitting between them. The CDR3 is made up of 11 amino acids. The CDR3 sequence: CASSVPSGYTF. The CDR3 region has the DNA TGTGCCAGCAGCGTACCCTCTGGCTACACCTTC. Using reference TRBV9 and TRBJ1-2 for the parts outside the CDR3, the full variable domain is DSGVTQTPKHLITATGQRVTLRCSPRSGDLSVYWYQQSLDQGLQFLIQYYNGEERAKGNILERFSAQQFPDLHSELNLSSLELGDSALYFCASSVPSGYTFGSGTRLTVV.

This clone came up a few times. The chain employs TRBV7-8 and TRBJ2-1; D gene uncertain. Trimming pared 5 bases from V and 7 bases from J, leaving 6 bases between. CDR1 and CDR2 (germline): SGHVS, FQNEAQ. There are 11 residues in the CDR3. CDR3 amino acids: CASSERNEQFF. The CDR3 bases are TGTGCCAGCAGCGAGCGAAATGAGCAGTTCTTC. The full variable domain, with the rest looked up from reference TRBV7-8 and TRBJ2-1, is GAGVSQSPRYKVAKRGQDVALRCDPISGHVSLFWYQQALGQGPEFLTYFQNEAQLDKSGLPSDRFFAERPEGSVSTLKIQRTQQEDSAVYLCASSERNEQFFGPGTRLTVL.